Presented here are 7 T cell receptor beta chains from one specimen sequenced in a study of blood T cell repertoires in COVID-19. Data came from immunoSEQ multiplex PCR; TCRdb stores just in-frame clones and leaves some out. The sample shows just over 650,000 clones, approximately 90% of them seen only once. The material sequenced was peripheral blood. The origin of the receptors is a woman between 18 and 30 years old with acute or convalescent COVID-19.

The chain recombines TRBV7-9 with TRBJ2-7; 9 bases align to TRBD1. Unmatched junction bases numbered 6, after V lost 5 bases and J lost 1 base. The CDR3 runs to 15 residues. CDR1 SEHNR and CDR2 FQNEAQ come from the germline V gene (reference sequence). The CDR3 DNA reads TGTGCCAGCAGCCGAGACAGGGGGGTATCCTACGAGCAGTACTTC. It is translated as CASSRDRGVSYEQYF.

The V and J genes are TRBV2 and TRBJ2-7; D unclear. The V gene lost 5 bases and the J gene lost 0 bases, with 5 bases spanning the gap. The CDR3 extends over 12 amino acids. CDR1 is SNHLY, CDR2 FYNNEI, per germline. CDR3 coding DNA: TGTGCCAGCAGTACGAGCTCCTACGAGCAGTACTTC. Encoded protein: CASSTSSYEQYF. Together with reference TRBV2 and TRBJ2-7, the CDR3 gives the full variable domain: EPEVTQTPSHQVTQMGQEVILRCVPISNHLYFYWYRQILGQKVEFLVSFYNNEISEKSEIFDDQFSVERPDGSNFTLKIRSTKLEDSAMYFCASSTSSYEQYFGPGTRLTVT.

This clone was observed once. The chain combines TRBV6-4 with TRBJ2-7; D unresolved. The V end was cut by 10 bases, the J end by 3 bases, with 10 bases between. Germline assignment: CDR1 MRHNA and CDR2 SNTAGT. The CDR3 is made up of 11 amino acids. The CDR3 protein is CATAAGYEQYF. The CDR3 DNA reads as TGTGCCACCGCCGCCGGCTACGAGCAGTACTTC.

The rearrangement links TRBV5-1 to TRBJ2-6; tentative D call: TRBD2 (6 bases). V was trimmed by 2 bases and J by 0 bases, leaving 15 bases between them. The CDR3 totals 18 residues. The germline V gene has CDR1 SGHRS and CDR2 YFSETQ. CDR3 DNA: TGCGCCAGCAGCTTAACCGGGGGTGTCTCCTCTGGGGCCAACGTCCTGACTTTC. Encoded protein: CASSLTGGVSSGANVLTF.

This sequence joins TRBV9 and TRBJ2-2; tentative D call: TRBD1 (5 bases). There are 15 residues in the CDR3. CDR1 is SGDLS, CDR2 YYNGEE, per germline. V dropped 0 bases and J dropped 3 bases, with 9 bases sitting between them. The CDR3 here is CASSVAPTDTGELFF. The CDR3 bases are TGTGCCAGCAGCGTAGCCCCGACAGACACCGGGGAGCTGTTTTTT.

The chain joins TRBV10-2 to TRBJ1-2, with 7 bases fitting TRBD1. The germline CDR1 and CDR2 sequences are WSHSY and SAAADI. V lost 2 bases, J lost 4 bases, and 1 base stayed unmatched. This CDR3 spans 13 amino acids. The CDR3 DNA reads as TGCGCCAGCAGTGAGGGACAGGCCTATGGCTACACCTTC. This gives the protein CASSEGQAYGYTF.

Only a few counts were recorded for this clone. The genes are TRBV10-3 and TRBJ2-7; 7 nucleotides match TRBD1. Germline assignment: CDR1 ENHRY and CDR2 SYGVKD. The V segment lost 6 bases and the J segment 0 bases; nucleotides outside the gene matches: 2. CDR3 length equals 13 residues. The chain's CDR3 is CAIRGTDSYEQYF. CDR3 in DNA: TGTGCCATCAGGGGGACAGACTCCTACGAGCAGTACTTC.